This TCR beta chain was recovered during a study of T cell responses to AZD1222 COVID-19 vaccine. Points from the study as a whole: There were vaccine-associated CD4 TCRs across spike, dominant at 160-218 and 743-854. The repertoires were collected only after the peak T cell response. The sample set comprised mostly white British donors with more females, and clonal diversity was possibly underestimated. Only 6 or 7 AZD1222 recipients tested seropositive at baseline.

Comments on this clone: What it binds is not known.

The table came from immunoSEQ multiplex PCR; TCRdb's copy has only in-frame clones and leaves some out. The data contain about 100,000 clones, approximately 90% of them singletons. Material: peripheral blood, obtained on day 0 of AZD1222 vaccination. This receptor was obtained from an adult in good health.

CDR3 protein: CASSRQGNSGNTIYF. The CDR3, as DNA: TGTGCCAGCAGCCGCCAGGGAAACTCTGGAAACACCATATATTTT. The chain is built from TRBV3-1 (or the pseudogene TRBV3-2) and TRBJ1-3; D possibly corresponds to TRBD1 (5 bases). The CDR3 has 15 residues. V was trimmed by 4 bases and J by 0 bases, leaving 10 bases between them. Germline V gene lookup returns CDR1 LGHDT and CDR2 YNNKEL (reference sequence).